The 20 T cell receptor beta chains reported below all come from one sample, sequenced in a study of regulatory T cells in long-lasting Graves disease. Sequencing libraries for TCR beta were prepared with iRepertoire HTBI primers and Arm-PCR of CDR3 regions. MiXCR was run by TCRdb on the multiplex PCR reads, yielding one entry per CDR3 protein. The sample holds approximately 290,000 distinct CDR3 sequences, roughly a fifth seen once. Specified time point: persistent/refractory GD, antithyroid drugs over 5 years with positive TRAb. Preparation of the TCR library used RNA extracted from PBMCs. This specimen was peripheral blood mononuclear cells (PBMCs), taken when the disease was refractory, from a patient treated with antithyroid drugs. The receptors here all came from a female donor with Graves disease.

As to this clonotype: Germline is not matched at one junction end, which may reflect a read error. The chain recombines TRBV7-7 with TRBJ2-1, with 13 nucleotides matching TRBD2. The germline V gene has CDR1 SSHAT and CDR2 FNYEAQ (reference sequence). The CDR3 totals 17 residues. The CDR3 region has the DNA TGTGCTAGCAGCCTACCCACTAGCGGGAGGGGAAGGAATGAGCAGTTCTTC. This translates into CASSLPTSGRGRNEQFF. The full variable domain, its missing parts supplied by reference TRBV7-7 and TRBJ2-1, is GAGVSQSPRYKVTKRGQDVTLRCDPISSHATLYWYQQALGQGPEFLTYFNYEAQPDKSGLPSDRFSAERPEGSISTLTIQRTEQRDSAMYRCASSLPTSGRGRNEQFFGPGTRLTVL.

The V call is TRBV20-1, the J call TRBJ2-7; 10 nucleotides align to TRBD1. The CDR3 is 13 residues long. V shed 4 bases and J 7 bases; nucleotides not matched to a gene: 7. Germline V lookup: CDR1 DFQATT, CDR2 SNEGSKA (reference sequence). CDR3 nucleotide sequence: TGCAGTGCTAATCCCGGGACAGGGGAAGAGCAGTACTTC. This translates into CSANPGTGEEQYF.

The sample holds many counts of this clonotype. The V and J genes are TRBV13 and TRBJ1-5; D unresolved. The CDR3 runs 15 residues. Trimming left V 0 bases short and J 2 bases short, with 8 bases between. The V gene's germline CDR1 is PRHDT and CDR2 FYEKMQ (reference sequence). CDR3 amino acids: CASSLGGAGNQPQHF. The CDR3 bases are TGTGCCAGCAGCTTAGGAGGAGCTGGCAATCAGCCCCAGCATTTT.

The V and J genes are TRBV25-1 and TRBJ2-5, with D possibly TRBD1 on 6 matching bases. This CDR3 region has 17 residues. V lost 6 bases and J lost 5, with 25 bases in between. Germline CDR1 is MGHDK and CDR2 is SYGVNS. The CDR3 loop reads CASSPLSGTGIGETQYF. CDR3 DNA: TGTGCCAGCAGCCCCCTTTCGGGTACAGGGATCGGGGAGACCCAGTACTTC.

This clonotype was detected many times. The chain employs TRBV2 and TRBJ2-2; D unclear. The germline CDR1 and CDR2 sequences are SNHLY and FYNNEI. V lost 9 bases and J 4 bases, leaving 12 bases between the germline ends. This CDR3 contains 13 residues. Written as DNA, the CDR3 is TGTGCCAGGCACTCGCAGGCCACCGGGGAGCTGTTTTTT. Translating it yields CARHSQATGELFF.

This clonotype was detected only a few times. This chain uses TRBV24-1 with TRBJ2-2; TRBD1 agrees at 7 bases. Germline CDR1 KGHDR, CDR2 SFDVKD. The ends lost 4 bases at V and 1 base at J; junction bases unmatched: 11. CDR3 length: 18 residues. CDR3 bases: TGTGCCACCAGTGACTCCGGGACAGTTCCTCTGAACACCGGGGAGCTGTTTTTT. Its translation is CATSDSGTVPLNTGELFF.

This clonotype has at least ten counts. The rearrangement links TRBV20-1 to TRBJ2-5; a weak D match, TRBD2 (6 bases). CDR1 and CDR2 from the germline V gene are DFQATT and SNEGSKA (reference sequence). The V end was cut by 6 bases, the J end by 5 bases, with 22 bases between. The CDR3 runs to 15 residues. DNA for the CDR3: TGCAGTGCCCCTCCGCGGGAAGGCCCTCGCGAGACCCAGTACTTC. Translating gives CSAPPREGPRETQYF.

The chain couples TRBV5-6 to TRBJ1-1; a weak D match, TRBD1 (6 bases). Trimming shortened V by 10 bases and J by 3 bases, and 19 bases separated the two germline ends. The CDR3 runs 14 residues. Germline V gene lookup returns CDR1 SGHDT and CDR2 YYEEEE. In DNA, the CDR3 is TGTGCCGGCGGGGAACAGGGATGGGACACTGAAGCTTTCTTT. Protein sequence: CAGGEQGWDTEAFF.

J is TRBJ2-6 and V is TRBV19; TRBD1 matches 8 bases. Germline V gene lookup returns CDR1 LNHDA and CDR2 SQIVND (reference sequence). The CDR3 contains 16 residues. The junction had 4 bases not matched to a gene; V was cut back by 4 bases and J by 2 bases. CDR3 nucleotides: TGTGCCAGTAGTACCTCAGGGGGCGCTGGGGCCAACGTCCTGACTTTC. Its protein is CASSTSGGAGANVLTF.

The chain links TRBV14 to TRBJ2-2; D gene ambiguous. Trimming shortened V by 5 bases and J by 5 bases, and 9 bases separated the two germline ends. This CDR3 region has 13 residues. Germline CDR1 and CDR2: SGHDN and FVKESK. CDR3 coding DNA: TGTGCCAGCAGCTTTACATCGACCGGGGAGCTGTTTTTT. Protein product: CASSFTSTGELFF.

There are many counts of this clonotype. The chain joins TRBV12-3 or TRBV12-4 to TRBJ1-2; perhaps TRBD1 as D (5 bases). Trimming left V 5 bases short and J 6 bases short, with 10 bases between. This CDR3 has 12 amino acids. CDR3 sequence: CASSRWGDGYTF. CDR3 DNA: TGTGCCAGCAGTCGATGGGGGGATGGCTACACCTTC.

At least ten counts were recorded for this clonotype. This sequence joins TRBV28 and TRBJ1-5; 7 nucleotides line up with TRBD1. With V trimmed by 5 bases and J by 3 bases, 4 bases remained unmatched. Looked up from germline, CDR1 is MDHEN and CDR2 is SYDVKM. The CDR3 length is 14 residues. The CDR3 sequence is CASSLTGDNQPQHF. CDR3 coding DNA: TGTGCCAGCAGTCTAACAGGGGACAATCAGCCCCAGCATTTT.

This clonotype came up a few times. The rearrangement uses TRBV7-9 and TRBJ1-3, with D unresolved. This CDR3 has 15 residues. V dropped 3 bases and J dropped 3 bases, with 12 bases sitting between them. CDR1 SEHNR and CDR2 FQNEAQ come from the germline V gene (reference sequence). The chain's CDR3 is CASSFRGPGGNTIYF. Written as DNA, the CDR3 is TGTGCCAGCAGCTTTCGAGGGCCAGGTGGAAACACCATATATTTT.

In this sample, this clonotype turned up many times. The chain has TRBV28 and TRBJ2-7, with 10 bases aligning to TRBD1. The CDR3 is 15 amino acids. J lost 3 bases, V lost 2 bases, and 4 bases had no gene match. CDR1 and CDR2 from the germline V gene are MDHEN and SYDVKM. The chain's CDR3 is CASSLRDRGFYEQYF. CDR3 in DNA: TGTGCCAGCAGTTTACGGGACAGGGGTTTCTACGAGCAGTACTTC.

The chain carries TRBV5-1 and TRBJ2-7, with no clear D. The V gene lost 0 bases and the J gene lost 0 bases, with 16 bases spanning the gap. This CDR3 is built from 17 residues. Germline CDR1 is SGHRS and CDR2 is YFSETQ. For the CDR3, the DNA is TGCGCCAGCAGCTTGGCACTCGGCAGGTGGAGCTCCTACGAGCAGTACTTC. It specifies CASSLALGRWSSYEQYF.

This clonotype was picked up many times. The rearrangement uses TRBV12-3 or TRBV12-4 and TRBJ2-5; tentative D call: TRBD1 (6 bases). The CDR3 totals 14 residues. Trimming shortened V by 3 bases and J by 2 bases, and 10 bases separated the two germline ends. CDR3 region: CASSLGAGQETQYF. The DNA for the CDR3 is TGTGCCAGCAGTTTGGGGGCAGGTCAAGAGACCCAGTACTTC.

This clonotype occurred a few times. CDR3 residues: CASSLVGVYEQYF. The DNA of the CDR3 is TGTGCCAGCAGCTTGGTGGGGGTCTACGAGCAGTACTTC. The chain couples TRBV5-6 to TRBJ2-7; tentatively, D is TRBD1 or TRBD2 (5 bases each). Germline CDR1 is SGHDT and CDR2 is YYEEEE. The V gene lost 0 bases and the J gene lost 3 bases, with 7 bases spanning the gap. This CDR3 region has 13 residues. Together with reference TRBV5-6 and TRBJ2-7, the CDR3 gives the full variable domain: DAGVTQSPTHLIKTRGQQVTLRCSPKSGHDTVSWYQQALGQGPQFIFQYYEEEERQRGNFPDRFSGHQFPNYSSELNVNALLLGDSALYLCASSLVGVYEQYFGPGTRLTVT.

This rearrangement joins TRBV6-1 to TRBJ1-5; D ambiguous. V was pared by 3 bases and J by 3 bases, with 6 bases between. The CDR3 loop spans 13 amino acids. Germline V gene lookup returns CDR1 MNHNS and CDR2 SASEGT. The DNA of the CDR3 is TGTGCCAGCAGTGATAATTTCAATCAGCCCCAGCATTTT. Its protein product is CASSDNFNQPQHF.

This clonotype occurred many times. The junction does not match germline at one end; this may be a read error. This chain links TRBV6-5 with TRBJ2-5; the D is unclear. This CDR3 region has 11 residues. The germline CDR1 and CDR2 sequences are MNHEY and SVGAGI. The CDR3 here is CASSYLGSYDF. The CDR3 bases are TGTGCCAGCAGTTACCTGGGATCGTATGACTTC.

This clonotype was recorded a few times. The rearrangement joins TRBV20-1 to TRBJ2-7; TRBD2 matches 8 bases. Germline assignment: CDR1 DFQATT and CDR2 SNEGSKA (reference sequence). V shed 5 bases, J shed 0 bases, and the junction held 6 bases outside the gene matches. There are 14 residues in the CDR3. In DNA form, the CDR3 reads TGCAGTGCTGGAAGTAGCGGGGCCTCCTACGAGCAGTACTTC. This encodes CSAGSSGASYEQYF.